This T cell receptor (beta chain) was recorded in a study of CD4 and CD8 cells across lung adenocarcinoma regions. TCRdb itself ran the PCR reads through MiXCR, one entry per CDR3 protein. The sample lists roughly 20,000 distinct CDR3 sequences; 50% to 55% were seen once. Trimming at V came to 9 bases and at J to 8 bases, leaving 9 bases not matched to a gene. The CDR3 runs 13 residues. Per the germline V gene, CDR1 is KGHDR and CDR2 is SFDVKD. This clonotype has a handful of counts. The specimen was CD8+ T cells from the center of a lung tumor. This sequence was found in a female donor with lung adenocarcinoma. The CD4 and CD8 labels of this study may be unreliable. V usage is TRBV24-1 and J usage is TRBJ2-1; 7 positions agree with TRBD2. The CDR3 loop reads CATQASGSDEQFF. The CDR3 nucleotides read TGTGCCACCCAGGCTAGCGGCTCGGATGAGCAGTTCTTC.